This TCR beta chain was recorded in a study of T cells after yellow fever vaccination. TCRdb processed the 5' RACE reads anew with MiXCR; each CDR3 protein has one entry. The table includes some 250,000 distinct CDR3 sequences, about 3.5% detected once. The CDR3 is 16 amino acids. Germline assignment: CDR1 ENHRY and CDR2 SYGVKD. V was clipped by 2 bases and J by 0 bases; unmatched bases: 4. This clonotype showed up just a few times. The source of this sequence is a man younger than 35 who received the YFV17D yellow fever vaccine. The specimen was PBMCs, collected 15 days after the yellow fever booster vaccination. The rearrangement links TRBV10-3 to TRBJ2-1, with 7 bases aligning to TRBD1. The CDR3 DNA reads TGTGCCATCAGTGAGGCACCAGGGGGCTCCTACAATGAGCAGTTCTTC. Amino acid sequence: CAISEAPGGSYNEQFF.